The clone carrying this TCR beta chain was observed a handful of times. Antigen unknown. These data are taken from a study of T-cell memory formation after mild COVID-19. As for the study in general: Among the donors, TCR clusters were largely specific to each donor.

Study findings and constraints: Clones that shrank (day 15 to 85) were balanced CD4/CD8, whereas later expanders leaned CD4+.

TCRdb independently ran MiXCR on the 5' RACE reads; one entry per CDR3 protein. This table holds approximately 260,000 distinct CDR3 sequences, roughly 17% found once. With V trimmed by 5 bases and J by 5 bases, 6 bases remained unmatched. The CDR3 length is 15 residues. Germline CDR1 and CDR2: SGHTA and FQGTGA. The chain is built from TRBV7-3 and TRBJ2-5, with TRBD2 matching 12 bases. The clonotype originates from a man between 18 and 35 years old who had mild COVID-19 (a few samples of this study predate the infection). Cell type and time point are not known. Source material: PBMCs or a T cell subset sorted from them (not recorded which). The CDR3 region has the DNA TGTGCCAGCAGCCTGCACGGGACTAGCGGGGAGACCCAGTACTTC. Protein sequence: CASSLHGTSGETQYF.